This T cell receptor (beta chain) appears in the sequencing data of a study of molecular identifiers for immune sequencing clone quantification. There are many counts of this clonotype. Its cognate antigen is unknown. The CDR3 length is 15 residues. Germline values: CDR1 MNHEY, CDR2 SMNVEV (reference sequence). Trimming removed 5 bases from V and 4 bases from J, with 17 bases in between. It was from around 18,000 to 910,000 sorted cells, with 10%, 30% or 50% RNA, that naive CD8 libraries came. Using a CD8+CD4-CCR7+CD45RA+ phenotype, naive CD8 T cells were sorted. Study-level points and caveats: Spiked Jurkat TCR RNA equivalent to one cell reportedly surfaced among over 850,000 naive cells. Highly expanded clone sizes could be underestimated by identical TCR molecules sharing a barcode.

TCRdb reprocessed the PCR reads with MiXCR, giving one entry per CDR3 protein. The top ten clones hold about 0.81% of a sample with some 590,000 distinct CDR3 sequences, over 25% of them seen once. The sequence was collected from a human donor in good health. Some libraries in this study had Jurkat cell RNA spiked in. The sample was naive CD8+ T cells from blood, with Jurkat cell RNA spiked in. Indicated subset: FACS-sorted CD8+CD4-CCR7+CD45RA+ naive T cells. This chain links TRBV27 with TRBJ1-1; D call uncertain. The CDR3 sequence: CASSPVPGLRTEAFF. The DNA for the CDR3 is TGTGCCAGCAGTCCAGTACCGGGTTTGCGCACTGAAGCTTTCTTT.